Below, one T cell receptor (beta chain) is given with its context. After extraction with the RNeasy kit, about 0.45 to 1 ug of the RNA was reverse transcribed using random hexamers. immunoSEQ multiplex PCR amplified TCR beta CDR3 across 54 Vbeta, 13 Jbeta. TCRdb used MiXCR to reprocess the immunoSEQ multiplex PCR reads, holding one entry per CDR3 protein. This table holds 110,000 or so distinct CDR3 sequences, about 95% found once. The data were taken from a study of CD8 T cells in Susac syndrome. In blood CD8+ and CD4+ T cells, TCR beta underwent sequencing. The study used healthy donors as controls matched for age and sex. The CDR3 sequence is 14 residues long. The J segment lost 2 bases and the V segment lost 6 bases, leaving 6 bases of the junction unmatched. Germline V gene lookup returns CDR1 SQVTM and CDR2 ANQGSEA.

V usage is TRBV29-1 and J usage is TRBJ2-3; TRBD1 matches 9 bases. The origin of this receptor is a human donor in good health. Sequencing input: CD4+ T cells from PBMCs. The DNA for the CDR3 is TGCAGCGTATGGACAGGGGTTTACACAGATACGCAGTATTTT. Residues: CSVWTGVYTDTQYF.